This entry describes one T cell receptor (beta chain). The target antigen is unknown. The primer mix had 60 Vbeta and 13 Jbeta primers. Assay used: immunoSEQ multiplex PCR; TCRdb lists only in-frame clones, some missing. The top ten hold roughly 3.5% of the sample, which has about 97,000 clones, roughly 73% seen once. This record belongs to a study of cytomegalovirus exposure and HLA in healthy donors. V lost 4 bases and J 6 bases, leaving 16 bases between the germline ends. Germline CDR1 MGHRA, CDR2 YSYEKL. The CDR3 sequence is 15 residues long. Study-wide findings and caveats: According to an earlier analysis, most TCR beta V segments yielded productive rearrangements about 87% or about 30% of the time. Relative to equally common others, HLA-associated TCR beta chains showed greater clonal expansion in a later analysis. An Asian-associated ancestry cluster reportedly showed fewer N-insertions than the roughly 670-donor mean in a later analysis. The study put 150 or so TCR beta chains on its list as cytomegalovirus-associated.

The sequenced sample consisted of PBMCs. The sequence derives from a man aged 40-55 years in good health and CMV-seronegative. The chain links TRBV4-1 to TRBJ1-5; D not resolved. The CDR3 coding sequence is TGCGCCAGCAGCCGTTTGATGCCGGGGATTCAGCCCCAGCATTTT. Translated: CASSRLMPGIQPQHF.